This T cell receptor beta chain was recorded in a study of T-cell memory formation after mild COVID-19. General study results and limits: Pre-infection memory harbored some responding clones, suggesting cross-reactive memory joined.

Details on this clonotype: Its antigen is as yet unknown.

TCR alpha and TCR beta cDNA libraries with sample barcodes and UMIs came from 5'RACE using constant-segment primers. TCRdb ran MiXCR on the 5' RACE reads and lists one entry per CDR3 protein. The profile shows approximately 260,000 distinct CDR3 sequences, more than 15% of them singletons. The CDR3 totals 12 residues. The germline V gene encodes CDR1 DFQATT and CDR2 SNEGSKA (reference sequence). Trimming took 6 bases from V and 6 from J; bases not matched to a gene: 7. V usage is TRBV20-1 and J usage is TRBJ1-1, with TRBD1 identical over 7 bases. This clonotype originated in a man in his late teens or twenties who had mild COVID-19 (a few samples of this study predate the infection). Cell type and time point are not known. Specimen: PBMCs or a T cell subset sorted from them (not recorded which). The CDR3 protein is CSAEGQVAEAFF. CDR3 in DNA: TGCAGTGCGGAAGGACAGGTCGCTGAAGCTTTCTTT.